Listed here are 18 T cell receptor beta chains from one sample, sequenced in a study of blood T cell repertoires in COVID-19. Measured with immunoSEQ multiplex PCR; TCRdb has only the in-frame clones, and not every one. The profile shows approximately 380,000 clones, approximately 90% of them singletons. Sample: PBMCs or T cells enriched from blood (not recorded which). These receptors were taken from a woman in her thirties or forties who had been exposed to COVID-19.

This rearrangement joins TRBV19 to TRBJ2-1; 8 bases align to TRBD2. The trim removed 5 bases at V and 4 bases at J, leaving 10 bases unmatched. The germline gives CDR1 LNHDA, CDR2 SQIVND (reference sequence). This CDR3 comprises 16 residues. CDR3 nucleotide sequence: TGTGCCAGTAGTCTTCAAGCGGGAGTTGGGTACAATGAGCAGTTCTTC. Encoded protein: CASSLQAGVGYNEQFF.

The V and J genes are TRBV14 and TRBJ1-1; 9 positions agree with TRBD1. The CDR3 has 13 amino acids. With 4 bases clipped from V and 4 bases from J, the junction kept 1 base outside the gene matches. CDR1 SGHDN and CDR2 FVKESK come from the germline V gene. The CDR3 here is CASSRDRVTEAFF. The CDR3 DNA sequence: TGTGCCAGCAGCCGGGACAGGGTCACTGAAGCTTTCTTT.

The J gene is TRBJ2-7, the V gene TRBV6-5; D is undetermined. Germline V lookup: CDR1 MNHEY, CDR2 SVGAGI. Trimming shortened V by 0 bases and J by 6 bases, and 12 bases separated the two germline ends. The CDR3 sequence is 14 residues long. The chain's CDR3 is CASSYSAPRVEQYF. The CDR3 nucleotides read TGTGCCAGCAGTTACTCGGCCCCCCGGGTCGAGCAGTACTTC.

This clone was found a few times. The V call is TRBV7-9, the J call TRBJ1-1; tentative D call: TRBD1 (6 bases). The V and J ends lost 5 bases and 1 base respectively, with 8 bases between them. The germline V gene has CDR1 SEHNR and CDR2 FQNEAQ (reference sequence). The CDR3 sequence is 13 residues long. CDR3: CASSATGNTEAFF. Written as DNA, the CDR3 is TGTGCCAGCAGCGCGACAGGGAACACTGAAGCTTTCTTT.

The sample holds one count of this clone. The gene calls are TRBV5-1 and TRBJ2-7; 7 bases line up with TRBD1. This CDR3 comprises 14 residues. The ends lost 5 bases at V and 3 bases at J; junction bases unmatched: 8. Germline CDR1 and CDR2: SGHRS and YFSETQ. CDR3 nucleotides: TGCGCCAGCAGTCGTCAGGGGGTAGTCTACGAGCAGTACTTC. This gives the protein CASSRQGVVYEQYF. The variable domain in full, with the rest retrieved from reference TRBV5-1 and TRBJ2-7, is KAGVTQTPRYLIKTRGQQVTLSCSPISGHRSVSWYQQTPGQGLQFLFEYFSETQRNKGNFPGRFSGRQFSNSRSEMNVSTLELGDSALYLCASSRQGVVYEQYFGPGTRLTVT.

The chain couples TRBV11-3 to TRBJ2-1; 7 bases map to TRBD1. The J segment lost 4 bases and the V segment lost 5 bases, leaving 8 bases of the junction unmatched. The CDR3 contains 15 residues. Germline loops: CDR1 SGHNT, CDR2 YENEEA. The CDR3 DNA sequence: TGTGCCAGCAGCCAACAGGGGCCCCTATACAATGAGCAGTTCTTC. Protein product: CASSQQGPLYNEQFF.

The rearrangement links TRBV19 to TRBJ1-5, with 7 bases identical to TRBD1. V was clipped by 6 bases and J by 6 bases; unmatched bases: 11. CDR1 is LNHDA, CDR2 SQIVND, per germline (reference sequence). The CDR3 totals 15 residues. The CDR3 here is CASSFSDRDGQPQHF. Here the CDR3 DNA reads TGTGCCAGTAGCTTCTCCGACAGGGACGGTCAGCCCCAGCATTTT.

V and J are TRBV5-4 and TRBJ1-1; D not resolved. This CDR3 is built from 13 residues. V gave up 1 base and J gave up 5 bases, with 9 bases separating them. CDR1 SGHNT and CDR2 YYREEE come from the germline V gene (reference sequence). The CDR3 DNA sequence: TGTGCCAGCAGCTTGCCAGGCAAGACTGAAGCTTTCTTT. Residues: CASSLPGKTEAFF.

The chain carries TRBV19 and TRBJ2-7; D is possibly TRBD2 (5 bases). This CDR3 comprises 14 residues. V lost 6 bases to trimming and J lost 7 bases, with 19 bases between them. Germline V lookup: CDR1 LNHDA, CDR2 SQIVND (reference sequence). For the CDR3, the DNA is TGTGCCAGTAGAATCCAGCGGAGCCCTACGGAGCAGTACTTC. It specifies CASRIQRSPTEQYF.

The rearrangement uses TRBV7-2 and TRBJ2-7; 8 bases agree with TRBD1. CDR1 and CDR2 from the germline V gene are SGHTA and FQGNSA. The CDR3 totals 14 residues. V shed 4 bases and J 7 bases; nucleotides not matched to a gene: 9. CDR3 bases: TGTGCCAGCAGCTGGACAGGGAACCTCGGGGAGCAGTACTTC. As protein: CASSWTGNLGEQYF. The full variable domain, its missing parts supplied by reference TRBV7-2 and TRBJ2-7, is GAGVSQSPSNKVTEKGKDVELRCDPISGHTALYWYRQSLGQGLEFLIYFQGNSAPDKSGLPSDRFSAERTGGSVSTLTIQRTQQEDSAVYLCASSWTGNLGEQYFGPGTRLTVT.

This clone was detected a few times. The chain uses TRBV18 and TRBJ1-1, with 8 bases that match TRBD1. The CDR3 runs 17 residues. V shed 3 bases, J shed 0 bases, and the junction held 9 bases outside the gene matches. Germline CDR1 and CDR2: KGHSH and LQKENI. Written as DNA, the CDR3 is TGTGCCAGCTCACCTGGACAGGGTTCTTTAGTGAACACTGAAGCTTTCTTT. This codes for CASSPGQGSLVNTEAFF. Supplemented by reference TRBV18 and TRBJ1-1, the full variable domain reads NAGVMQNPRHLVRRRGQEARLRCSPMKGHSHVYWYRQLPEEGLKFMVYLQKENIIDESGMPKERFSAEFPKEGPSILRIQQVVRGDSAAYFCASSPGQGSLVNTEAFFGQGTRLTVV.

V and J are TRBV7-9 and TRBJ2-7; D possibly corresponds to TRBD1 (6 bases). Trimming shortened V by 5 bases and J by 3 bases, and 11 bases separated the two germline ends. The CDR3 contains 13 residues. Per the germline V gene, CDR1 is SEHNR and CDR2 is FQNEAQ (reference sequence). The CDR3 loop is CASSPRTDYEQYF. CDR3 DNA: TGTGCCAGCAGCCCCCGGACAGACTACGAGCAGTACTTC. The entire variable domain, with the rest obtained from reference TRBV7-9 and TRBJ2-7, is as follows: DTGVSQNPRHKITKRGQNVTFRCDPISEHNRLYWYRQTLGQGPEFLTYFQNEAQLEKSRLLSDRFSAERPKGSFSTLEIQRTEQGDSAMYLCASSPRTDYEQYFGPGTRLTVT.

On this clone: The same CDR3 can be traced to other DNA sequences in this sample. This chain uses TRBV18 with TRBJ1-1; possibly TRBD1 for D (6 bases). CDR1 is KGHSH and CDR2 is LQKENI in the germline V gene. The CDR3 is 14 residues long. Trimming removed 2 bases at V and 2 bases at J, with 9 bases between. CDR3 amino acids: CASSPIQGNTEAFF. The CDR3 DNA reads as TGTGCCAGCTCACCAATACAGGGTAACACTGAAGCTTTCTTT.

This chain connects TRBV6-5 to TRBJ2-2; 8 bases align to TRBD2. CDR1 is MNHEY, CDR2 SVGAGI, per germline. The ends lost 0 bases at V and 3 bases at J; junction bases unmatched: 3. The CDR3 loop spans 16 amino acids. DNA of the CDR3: TGTGCCAGCAGTTACTCGACTAGCGCCTACACCGGGGAGCTGTTTTTT. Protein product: CASSYSTSAYTGELFF.

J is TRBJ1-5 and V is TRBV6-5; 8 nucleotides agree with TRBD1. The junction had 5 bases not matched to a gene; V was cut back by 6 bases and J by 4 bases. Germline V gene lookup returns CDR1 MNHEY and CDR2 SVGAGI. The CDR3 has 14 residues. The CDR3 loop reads CASSTGGGNQPQHF. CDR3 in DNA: TGTGCCAGCAGCACAGGGGGAGGGAATCAGCCCCAGCATTTT.

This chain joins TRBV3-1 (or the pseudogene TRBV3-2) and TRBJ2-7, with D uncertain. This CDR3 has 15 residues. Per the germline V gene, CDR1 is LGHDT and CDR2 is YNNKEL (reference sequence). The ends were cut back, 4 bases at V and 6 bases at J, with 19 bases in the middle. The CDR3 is CASSPRVLWSGEQYF. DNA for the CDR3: TGTGCCAGCAGCCCCCGGGTTTTGTGGTCTGGCGAGCAGTACTTC.

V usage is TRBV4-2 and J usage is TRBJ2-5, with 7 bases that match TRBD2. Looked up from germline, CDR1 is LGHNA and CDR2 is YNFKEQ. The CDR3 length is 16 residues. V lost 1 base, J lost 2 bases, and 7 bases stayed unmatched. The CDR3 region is CASSQGAGLSQETQYF. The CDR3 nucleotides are TGTGCCAGCAGCCAAGGAGCGGGACTATCTCAAGAGACCCAGTACTTC.

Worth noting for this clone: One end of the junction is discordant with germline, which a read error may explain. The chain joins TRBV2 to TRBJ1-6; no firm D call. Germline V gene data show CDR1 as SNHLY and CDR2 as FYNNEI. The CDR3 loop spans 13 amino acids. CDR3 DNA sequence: TGTGCCAGCAGTGACAACTATAATTCACCCTTCCACTTT. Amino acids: CASSDNYNSPFHF.